This TCR beta chain emerged from a study of Tregs in tolerant kidney transplant recipients. Findings of the study overall: Nucleotide sequences could not be compared across some patients' samples due to primer changes.

As for this clone: Its specificity is unknown.

The table came from immunoSEQ multiplex PCR; TCRdb's copy has only in-frame clones and leaves some out. The sample yields 60,000 to 95,000 clones, under 98% seen once. This receptor was obtained from a human donor who received a combined kidney and bone marrow transplant. Sequences were derived from CD4+ T cells from blood, sampled before the transplant.

The CDR3 DNA reads TGTGCCAGCAGCCAATACCTAGGAGTCTCCTACGAGCAGTACTTC. Protein product: CASSQYLGVSYEQYF. The V and J genes are TRBV14 and TRBJ2-7; D not certain. The germline V gene encodes CDR1 SGHDN and CDR2 FVKESK. With 2 bases removed from V and 0 bases from J, the gap between germline ends came to 11 bases. There are 15 residues in the CDR3.